Described below is a single TCR beta chain sequence and its context. What it recognizes is unknown. This CDR3 is 12 amino acids long. Germline V lookup: CDR1 SGHRS, CDR2 YFSETQ. The germline V and J ends were trimmed by 0 bases and 16 bases, with 13 bases remaining between them. This specimen belongs to a study of CD8+ T cells in alopecia areata. Study conclusions and caveats: An increase in clonality over normal scalp was evident in lesional scalp, especially alopecia totalis/universalis.

Treatment reported: oral pan-JAK inhibitor, 5-10 mg twice daily. Collected material from alopecia areata patients comprised lesional scalp punch biopsies and peripheral blood. As the sequencing template, cDNA was produced by extracting RNA and reverse transcribing it. Using immunoSEQ multiplex PCR, the repertoire was profiled, and TCRdb retains in-frame clones only, with some absent. The sample consists of about 210,000 clones, around three fifths of them appearing once. The source material was CD4+ T cells sorted from blood, sampled at week 4, from a patient treated with tofacitinib. The rearrangement links TRBV5-1 to TRBJ2-2, with unresolved D. This sequence was found in a human donor with alopecia areata. For the CDR3, the DNA is TGCGCCAGCAGCTTGGGGGTGACTCGTCAGTTTTTT. It yields the protein CASSLGVTRQFF.